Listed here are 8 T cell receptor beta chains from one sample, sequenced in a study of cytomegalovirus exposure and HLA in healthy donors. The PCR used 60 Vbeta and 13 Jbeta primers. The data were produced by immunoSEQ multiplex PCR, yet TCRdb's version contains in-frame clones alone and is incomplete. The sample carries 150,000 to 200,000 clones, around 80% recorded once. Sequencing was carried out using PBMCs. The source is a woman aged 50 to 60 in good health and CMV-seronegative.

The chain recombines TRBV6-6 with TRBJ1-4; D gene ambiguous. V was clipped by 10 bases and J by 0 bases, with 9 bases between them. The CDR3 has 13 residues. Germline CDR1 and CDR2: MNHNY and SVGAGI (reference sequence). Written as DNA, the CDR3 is TGTGCCACCGAACGGGCAACTAATGAAAAACTGTTTTTT. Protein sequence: CATERATNEKLFF.

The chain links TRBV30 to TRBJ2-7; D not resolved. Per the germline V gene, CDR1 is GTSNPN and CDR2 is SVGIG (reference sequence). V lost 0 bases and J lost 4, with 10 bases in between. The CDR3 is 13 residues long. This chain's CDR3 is CAWSVAPSYEQYF. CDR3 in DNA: TGTGCCTGGAGTGTAGCCCCATCTTACGAGCAGTACTTC.

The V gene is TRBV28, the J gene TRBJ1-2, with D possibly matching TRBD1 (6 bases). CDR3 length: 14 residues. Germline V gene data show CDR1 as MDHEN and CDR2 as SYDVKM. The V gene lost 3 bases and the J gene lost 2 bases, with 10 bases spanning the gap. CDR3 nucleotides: TGTGCCAGCAGTTTGGGGCAGGGGAACTATGGCTACACCTTC. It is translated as CASSLGQGNYGYTF.

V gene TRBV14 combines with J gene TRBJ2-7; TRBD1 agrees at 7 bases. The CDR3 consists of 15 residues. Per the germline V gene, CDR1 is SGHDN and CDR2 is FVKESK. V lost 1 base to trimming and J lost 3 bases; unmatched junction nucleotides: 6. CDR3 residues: CASSQVTGSLYEQYF. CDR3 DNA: TGTGCCAGCAGCCAAGTGACAGGGAGCCTCTACGAGCAGTACTTC.

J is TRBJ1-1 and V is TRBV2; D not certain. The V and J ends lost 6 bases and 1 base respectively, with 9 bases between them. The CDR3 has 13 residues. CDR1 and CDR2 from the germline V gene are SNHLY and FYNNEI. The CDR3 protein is CASSSEGNTEAFF. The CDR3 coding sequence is TGTGCCAGCAGCAGCGAAGGGAACACTGAAGCTTTCTTT. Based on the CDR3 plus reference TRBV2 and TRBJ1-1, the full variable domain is EPEVTQTPSHQVTQMGQEVILRCVPISNHLYFYWYRQILGQKVEFLVSFYNNEISEKSEIFDDQFSVERPDGSNFTLKIRSTKLEDSAMYFCASSSEGNTEAFFGQGTRLTVV.

In DNA, the CDR3 is TGTGCCAGCAGACCCCTCTGGACAGGGAATCAGCCCCAGCATTTT. Translated: CASRPLWTGNQPQHF. The V gene is TRBV28, the J gene TRBJ1-5; 8 bases align to TRBD1. The V and J ends lost 6 bases and 4 bases, in that order; junction bases with no gene match: 8. Germline CDR1 and CDR2: MDHEN and SYDVKM. This CDR3 is built from 15 residues.

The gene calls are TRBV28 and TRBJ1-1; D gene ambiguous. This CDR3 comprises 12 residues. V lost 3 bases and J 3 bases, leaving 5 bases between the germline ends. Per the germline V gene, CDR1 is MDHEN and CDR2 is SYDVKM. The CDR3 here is CASSLRYTEAFF. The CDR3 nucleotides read TGTGCCAGCAGTTTGAGGTACACTGAAGCTTTCTTT.

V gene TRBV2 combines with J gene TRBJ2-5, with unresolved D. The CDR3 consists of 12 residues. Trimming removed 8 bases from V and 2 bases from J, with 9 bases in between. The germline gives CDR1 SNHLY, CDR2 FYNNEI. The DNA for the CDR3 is TGTGCCAGCGGAAGAGGTCAAGAGACCCAGTACTTC. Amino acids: CASGRGQETQYF.